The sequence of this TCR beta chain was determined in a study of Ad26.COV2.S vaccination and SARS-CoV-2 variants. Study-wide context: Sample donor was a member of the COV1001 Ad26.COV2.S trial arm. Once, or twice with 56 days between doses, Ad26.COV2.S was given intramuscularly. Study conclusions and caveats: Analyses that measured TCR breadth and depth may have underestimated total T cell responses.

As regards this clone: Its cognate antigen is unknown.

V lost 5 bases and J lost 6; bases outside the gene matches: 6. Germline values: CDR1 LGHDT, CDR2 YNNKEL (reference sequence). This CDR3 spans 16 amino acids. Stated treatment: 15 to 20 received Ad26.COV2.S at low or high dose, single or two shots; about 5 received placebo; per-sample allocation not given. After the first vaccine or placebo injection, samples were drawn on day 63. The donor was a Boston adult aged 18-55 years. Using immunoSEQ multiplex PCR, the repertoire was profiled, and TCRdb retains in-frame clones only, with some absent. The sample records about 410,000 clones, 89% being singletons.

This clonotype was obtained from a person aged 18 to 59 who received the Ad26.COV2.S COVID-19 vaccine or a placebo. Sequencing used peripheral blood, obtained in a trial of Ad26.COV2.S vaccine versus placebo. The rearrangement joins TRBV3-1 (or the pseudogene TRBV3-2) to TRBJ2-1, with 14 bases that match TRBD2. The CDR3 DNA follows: TGTGCCAGCAGCTATGGGACTAGCGGGAGAATCAATGAGCAGTTCTTC. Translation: CASSYGTSGRINEQFF.